This T cell receptor (beta chain) derives from a study of cytomegalovirus exposure and HLA in healthy donors. About the study: Earlier sequencing of 150 million to 200 million T cells yielded 90 million to 140 million unique TCR beta sequences.

This CDR3 is built from 13 residues. Germline values: CDR1 MNHEY, CDR2 SMNVEV (reference sequence). Each donor was nominally healthy when sampled (though unrecorded immune exposures were likely). Remarks on this clone: Antigen specificity is unknown. Mismatch with germline at one junction end may stem from a read error.

Study findings and constraints: Associated with cytomegalovirus, according to the listing, were 150 to 200 TCR beta chains. Reportedly, fewer N-insertions than the roughly 700-donor mean appeared in an Asian-associated ancestry cluster in a later analysis.

Primers for the PCR totalled 60 Vbeta and 13 Jbeta. The table came from immunoSEQ multiplex PCR; TCRdb's copy has only in-frame clones and leaves some out. Of 100,000 or so clones listed, around three quarters are singletons. This receptor was taken from a woman between 45 and 65 years old in good health and CMV-seropositive. Sample: PBMCs. V gene TRBV27 combines with J gene TRBJ1-1; 9 bases agree with TRBD1. CDR3 sequence (DNA): TGTGCCAGCAGTCCGGGGACAGGGACTGGAGCTTTCTTT. Amino acid sequence: CASSPGTGTGAFF.